This T cell receptor (beta chain) was obtained from a study of vaccination effects on CD4 cells after COVID-19. Study-level background: As their vaccination, participants received two doses of either BNT162b2 or mRNA-1273.

In germline, CDR1 is LGHNT, CDR2 FRNRAP. CDR3 size: 14 residues. V lost 1 base to trimming and J lost 6 bases; unmatched junction nucleotides: 1. The study's findings and limits: Infection- and vaccine-induced clones contracted markedly late after vaccination.

Peptide-pool stimulation followed by sequencing identified expanded antigen-specific CD4+ clonotypes in the ViraFEST assay. Culture lasted 10 days before CD4+ T cell isolation. It was between March and December 2020 that the person had a SARS-CoV-2 infection confirmed by PCR. Each culture well received over 1.5 million PBMC. These cells were then cultured in IMDM with roughly 9 IU/ml IL-2 and about 9.4 ug/ml peptides. Half-medium replacement with IL-2 medium occurred on days 3 and 7. This clone showed up just a few times. What it recognizes is unknown. TCRdb keeps only in-frame clones here, not all; method: immunoSEQ multiplex PCR. The table lists fewer than 40,000 clones, approximately 70% of them singletons, with around 30% in the top ten.

The sequence derives from a human donor who had a prior SARS-CoV-2 infection. Sequencing used CD4+ T cells from PBMCs cultured with a peptide pool, obtained before COVID-19 vaccination. The rearrangement joins TRBV12-5 to TRBJ2-3; 10 positions match TRBD2. The CDR3 nucleotides are TGTGCTAGTGGTTTGGGGACTAGCGGCGATACGCAGTATTTT. Protein product: CASGLGTSGDTQYF.